What follows are 17 T cell receptor beta chains derived from one specimen sequenced in a study of blood T cells in healthy people across ages (dated by TCRdb to the mid-2010s). To prepare the library, 5' RACE was applied. Sequencing took place on an Illumina HiSeq 2500. A second PCR of roughly 7 to 12 cycles was performed with a sample-barcoded 5' primer and a J-beta primer mix. TCRdb reanalyzed the raw reads on its own, using fastp at Q25 for trimming and MiXCR for clone calling, and kept in-frame beta chains. Entries that share a CDR3 protein sequence are merged under the most common genes and DNA. The sample table lists about 1 million distinct CDR3 sequences, 40% to 55% of them with a count of one. Clones ranked in the top ten supply approximately 17% of the sample. Source material: blood. These receptors were collected from a woman aged 55-70 years in good health.

CDR3 DNA: TGTGCCAGCAGCTTAGCCGCAGGGGGCGACGGCTATGAGCAGTTCTTC. It translates to CASSLAAGGDGYEQFF. The chain carries TRBV7-6 and TRBJ2-1; TRBD1 matches 8 bases. CDR1 and CDR2 from the germline V gene are SGHVS and FNYEAQ. The CDR3 is 16 amino acids. The J segment lost 8 bases and the V segment lost 0 bases, leaving 9 bases of the junction unmatched.

This clonotype has only a few counts. The chain couples TRBV5-1 to TRBJ1-2, with TRBD1 matching 10 bases. Germline V gene sequence: CDR1 SGHRS, CDR2 YFSETQ. The junction had 7 bases not matched to a gene; V was cut back by 4 bases and J by 4 bases. This CDR3 is 15 amino acids long. The CDR3, as DNA: TGCGCCAGCAGCCAAACCGGGACAGGGGTCTATGGCTACACCTTC. Translation: CASSQTGTGVYGYTF.

This clonotype showed up just a few times. In DNA, the CDR3 is TGTGCCAGCAGCCAAGTGTGGCCGGGTGAGCAGTACTTC. Amino acid sequence: CASSQVWPGEQYF. V and J are TRBV14 and TRBJ2-7, with D unresolved. This CDR3 region has 13 residues. Germline V gene sequence: CDR1 SGHDN, CDR2 FVKESK. Trimming removed 1 base from V and 7 bases from J, with 11 bases in between.

The chain's CDR3 is CATRLAGFSNEQFF. CDR3 coding DNA: TGCGCCACACGACTAGCGGGATTTAGCAATGAGCAGTTCTTC. The V and J genes are TRBV10-2 and TRBJ2-1, with 11 bases lining up with TRBD2. Germline V CDR1 and CDR2: WSHSY, SAAADI. V lost 10 bases and J lost 6; bases outside the gene matches: 8. The CDR3 loop spans 14 amino acids.

The gene calls are TRBV12-3 or TRBV12-4 and TRBJ2-1, with TRBD2 as a possible D gene (6 bases). The CDR3 length is 14 residues. V shed 5 bases and J shed 5 bases, with 13 bases lying between them. The CDR3 DNA reads as TGTGCCAGCAGTGAGACTAGTCCCCACAATGAGCAGTTCTTC. Residues: CASSETSPHNEQFF.

This clonotype showed up many times. The rearrangement uses TRBV3-1 and TRBJ2-1, with 12 bases lining up with TRBD2. The CDR3 is made up of 16 amino acids. Trimming took 4 bases from V and 4 from J; bases not matched to a gene: 5. CDR1 is LGHDT, CDR2 YNNKEL, per germline (reference sequence). CDR3 coding DNA: TGTGCCAGCAGCCCCCTAGCGGGAGGGCGGTACAATGAGCAGTTCTTC. Protein: CASSPLAGGRYNEQFF.

The chain couples TRBV15 to TRBJ1-2; TRBD1 matches 8 bases. Germline V gene data show CDR1 as LNHNV and CDR2 as YYDKDF (reference sequence). The CDR3 covers 15 residues. V was pared by 0 bases and J by 3 bases, with 3 bases of the junction left unmatched. The CDR3 here is CATSRDRGQDYGYTF. CDR3 coding DNA: TGTGCCACCAGCAGAGATAGGGGACAGGACTATGGCTACACCTTC.

The J gene is TRBJ2-3, the V gene TRBV12-3 or TRBV12-4; 8 positions agree with TRBD2. V shed 3 bases and J 0 bases; nucleotides not matched to a gene: 5. The CDR3 spans 16 residues. CDR3 sequence: CASSFGREVSTDTQYF. For the CDR3, the DNA is TGTGCCAGCAGTTTCGGGCGGGAGGTTAGCACAGATACGCAGTATTTT.

This clonotype was detected a few times. The gene calls are TRBV6-6 and TRBJ1-2; D unresolved. V was shortened by 8 bases and J by 7 bases, with 8 bases between the two germline ends. The CDR3 is 10 residues long. The germline gives CDR1 MNHNY, CDR2 SVGAGI (reference sequence). The CDR3 here is CASFAIGYTF. In nucleotides, the CDR3 is TGTGCCAGCTTTGCTATTGGCTACACCTTC.

This clonotype was found once. V usage is TRBV20-1 and J usage is TRBJ2-4; TRBD1 might be the D (5 bases). V lost 2 bases and J lost 13, with 21 bases in between. CDR3 size: 14 residues. Germline CDR1 reads DFQATT; CDR2 reads SNEGSKA (reference sequence). For the CDR3, the DNA is TGCAGTGCTAGACCCTTGGACACTTCCTACGGGCAGTACTTC. Translation gives CSARPLDTSYGQYF.

The chain is built from TRBV5-6 and TRBJ2-1, with 7 bases aligning to TRBD2. The germline gives CDR1 SGHDT, CDR2 YYEEEE. Trimming took 4 bases from V and 8 from J; bases not matched to a gene: 12. The CDR3 totals 15 residues. CDR3 region: CASSRGRAGMDEQFF. CDR3 DNA: TGTGCCAGCAGCCGGGGACGAGCGGGAATGGATGAGCAGTTCTTC.

The V call is TRBV27, the J call TRBJ1-5, with 10 nucleotides matching TRBD1. The CDR3 totals 15 residues. CDR1 and CDR2 from the germline V gene are MNHEY and SMNVEV (reference sequence). The ends lost 4 bases at V and 5 bases at J; junction bases unmatched: 5. The CDR3, as DNA: TGTGCCAGCAGTTGGGGGACAGGGGATCATCAGCCCCAGCATTTT. Its protein product is CASSWGTGDHQPQHF.

This clonotype turned up a few times. The chain's CDR3 is CASSPTGGSSDTQYF. The CDR3 bases are TGTGCCAGCAGCCCAACAGGCGGGAGTTCAGATACGCAGTATTTT. The rearrangement uses TRBV7-3 and TRBJ2-3; 7 positions match TRBD2. The CDR3 runs 15 residues. CDR1 and CDR2 (germline): SGHTA, FQGTGA. Unmatched junction bases numbered 9, after V lost 5 bases and J lost 4 bases.

In its sample, this clonotype was seen a few times. The V gene is TRBV12-3 or TRBV12-4, the J gene TRBJ1-2, with a possible D match to TRBD1 (5 bases). Trimming cost V 5 bases and J 6 bases, with 13 bases left between them. The CDR3 runs 13 residues. The CDR3 region is CASSPGKGDGYTF. The CDR3 DNA follows: TGTGCCAGCAGTCCAGGGAAAGGAGATGGCTACACCTTC.

The chain links TRBV29-1 to TRBJ1-3; 7 bases line up with TRBD1. The CDR3 length is 13 residues. V gave up 6 bases and J gave up 2 bases; unmatched junction bases: 4. From germline, CDR1 is SQVTM and CDR2 ANQGSEA. The CDR3 sequence is CSVARGTGNTIYF. CDR3 nucleotides: TGCAGCGTCGCCAGGGGGACTGGAAACACCATATATTTT.

This rearrangement joins TRBV29-1 to TRBJ2-1; D not resolved. With the DNA end fitting TRBJ2-7 better, the J assignment may be wrong. The CDR3 is made up of 14 amino acids. The germline CDR1 and CDR2 sequences are SQVTM and ANQGSEA. The CDR3, as DNA: TGCAGCGTTGTACAAATAAGCTCCTACAATGAGCAGTACTTC. The encoded protein is CSVVQISSYNEQYF.

The CDR3 protein is CATSKDIIYEQYF. The CDR3 DNA sequence: TGTGCCACCAGCAAAGACATCATCTACGAGCAGTACTTC. This chain links TRBV15 with TRBJ2-7; D unclear. CDR1 and CDR2 from the germline V gene are LNHNV and YYDKDF (reference sequence). The CDR3 consists of 13 residues. V was clipped by 4 bases and J by 3 bases, with 10 bases between them.